These 11 T cell receptor beta chains were all obtained from the same sample, sequenced in a study of blood T cells in healthy people across ages. Combining a sample-barcoded 5' primer with a J-beta primer mix, a second PCR ran for roughly 7 to 11 cycles. Using its own MiXCR run on the 5' RACE reads, TCRdb lists one record per CDR3 protein. Counted here are around 650,000 distinct CDR3 sequences, approximately 40% occurring once; the ten biggest clones make up roughly 30%. Source material: blood. These receptors were taken from an elderly man in good health.

V is TRBV28 and J is TRBJ2-1; TRBD1 matches at 8 bases. The V gene's germline CDR1 is MDHEN and CDR2 SYDVKM. The V gene end was trimmed by 5 bases and the J gene end by 5 bases; junction bases not matched to a gene: 11. CDR3 size: 16 residues. The CDR3 region has the DNA TGTGCCAGCAGTGCCCTGACCGGGACAGGAGACAATGAGCAGTTCTTC. As protein: CASSALTGTGDNEQFF.

This clonotype has a handful of counts. The V gene is TRBV7-3, the J gene TRBJ1-1; D not certain. The ends were cut back, 3 bases at V and 3 bases at J, with 8 bases in the middle. This CDR3 is built from 13 residues. The germline V gene encodes CDR1 SGHTA and CDR2 FQGTGA. CDR3 protein: CASSFAVYTEAFF. In DNA form, the CDR3 reads TGTGCCAGCAGCTTCGCCGTATACACTGAAGCTTTCTTT.

This clonotype showed up just a few times. The gene calls are TRBV9 and TRBJ2-5; TRBD2 agrees at 7 bases. The DNA matches TRBJ2-7 better at its end, which makes the J call doubtful. Germline V gives CDR1 SGDLS, CDR2 YYNGEE. This CDR3 has 14 amino acids. The DNA for the CDR3 is TGTGCCAGCAGCGTAGAAGCGGGAAATTACGAGCAGTACTTC. Amino acid sequence: CASSVEAGNYEQYF.

This clonotype was seen at least ten times. Sequence at one end of the junction differs from germline and may be a read error. The J gene is TRBJ2-7, the V gene TRBV7-2; 9 bases agree with TRBD1. Germline CDR1 reads SGHTA; CDR2 reads FQGNSA. This CDR3 comprises 16 residues. The CDR3 DNA follows: TGTGCCAGCACCTTAACCCCGGGACAGGGCTCCTACGAGCAGTACTTC. Translated: CASTLTPGQGSYEQYF.

This clonotype has more than one count but fewer than ten. The chain carries TRBV5-1 and TRBJ2-5; TRBD2 agrees at 10 bases. CDR3 length equals 15 residues. Germline values: CDR1 SGHRS, CDR2 YFSETQ. The junction had 15 bases not matched to a gene; V was cut back by 5 bases and J by 11 bases. As DNA, the CDR3 is TGCGCCAGCAGGCTGGAGAGCGGGGGGGCAGTTGAGCAGTACTTC. Amino acids: CASRLESGGAVEQYF.

This clonotype showed up just once. The genes are TRBV4-1 and TRBJ1-2, with 10 positions matching TRBD1. CDR3 length: 16 amino acids. The trim removed 4 bases at V and 4 bases at J, leaving 9 bases unmatched. Looked up from germline, CDR1 is MGHRA and CDR2 is YSYEKL. CDR3 sequence (DNA): TGCGCCAGCAGCCCGCCCAGACAGGGGGCTAGCTATGGCTACACCTTC. Residues: CASSPPRQGASYGYTF.

This clonotype was seen a few times. The CDR3 spells CASSQVSGGPLGLAGGTDTQYF. The CDR3 DNA is TGCGCCAGCAGCCAAGTCAGCGGGGGCCCCTTGGGACTAGCGGGGGGCACAGATACGCAGTATTTT. The rearrangement joins TRBV4-1 to TRBJ2-3; 14 nucleotides line up with TRBD2. V lost 1 base to trimming and J lost 1 base; unmatched junction nucleotides: 16. In germline, CDR1 is MGHRA, CDR2 YSYEKL. The CDR3 spans 22 residues.

This clonotype was counted between two and nine times. The genes are TRBV6-2 or TRBV6-3 and TRBJ2-1, with 12 bases aligning to TRBD2. CDR1 is MNHEY, CDR2 SVGEGT, per germline. The J segment lost 6 bases and the V segment lost 10 bases, leaving 7 bases of the junction unmatched. There are 14 residues in the CDR3. The DNA of the CDR3 is TGTGCCACCGGGCTAGCGGGAGGGGGCAATGAGCAGTTCTTC. Translated, it gives CATGLAGGGNEQFF.

The genes are TRBV7-2 and TRBJ2-2, with D possibly TRBD2 on 5 matching bases. In germline, CDR1 is SGHTA, CDR2 FQGNSA. V was pared by 8 bases and J by 5 bases, with 21 bases between. The length of the CDR3 is 16 residues. CDR3 loop: CASPLPGLSQTGELFF. For the CDR3, the DNA is TGTGCCAGCCCACTCCCTGGACTGTCCCAGACCGGGGAGCTGTTTTTT.

This chain uses TRBV4-3 with TRBJ1-2; 10 bases fit TRBD1. J was trimmed by 6 bases and V by 3 bases; bases with no gene match: 7. This CDR3 spans 15 amino acids. Germline V CDR1 and CDR2: LGHNA, YSLEER. The CDR3 here is CASSQRQGAFDGYTF. Written as DNA, the CDR3 is TGCGCCAGCAGCCAGAGACAGGGGGCTTTTGATGGCTACACCTTC.

This rearrangement joins TRBV7-2 to TRBJ2-1; TRBD1 matches at 12 bases. This CDR3 is 16 amino acids long. CDR1 is SGHTA and CDR2 is FQGNSA in the germline V gene. V was clipped by 5 bases and J by 10 bases; unmatched bases: 12. This chain's CDR3 is CASSLKLGQGAGEQFF. The CDR3, as DNA: TGTGCCAGCAGCCTCAAGTTGGGACAGGGGGCTGGAGAGCAGTTCTTC.